These 24 T cell receptor beta chains originate from one sample sequenced in a study of cytomegalovirus exposure and HLA in healthy donors. 60 Vbeta and 13 Jbeta primers were used in PCR. Here immunoSEQ multiplex PCR was the method, and the copy in TCRdb shows in-frame clones only, minus some. The data hold approximately 210,000 clones, with over 60% observed a single time. The source material was PBMCs. The receptors come from a male donor in good health and CMV-seronegative.

The genes are TRBV6-1 and TRBJ1-5; D ambiguous. This CDR3 spans 15 amino acids. Germline V gene data show CDR1 as MNHNS and CDR2 as SASEGT. V lost 6 bases, J lost 4 bases, and 16 bases lay in between. The CDR3 DNA reads TGTGCCAGCAGGACCCGCCTCGCCGGGAATCAGCCCCAGCATTTT. It is translated as CASRTRLAGNQPQHF.

The rearrangement uses TRBV27 and TRBJ1-5; 9 nucleotides line up with TRBD1. Germline-derived CDR1 and CDR2 are MNHEY and SMNVEV (reference sequence). After removal of 8 bases from V and 0 bases from J, the junction contained 5 bases not matched to a gene. This CDR3 region has 15 residues. CDR3 nucleotide sequence: TGTGCCAGCGGGCGGACAGGGGTTAGCAATCAGCCCCAGCATTTT. This gives the protein CASGRTGVSNQPQHF.

V gene TRBV2 combines with J gene TRBJ1-2; D is unclear. The V and J ends lost 7 bases and 7 bases respectively, with 13 bases between them. Germline CDR1 is SNHLY and CDR2 is FYNNEI. This CDR3 contains 12 residues. This CDR3 reads CASMLGALGYTF. CDR3 coding DNA: TGTGCCAGCATGTTGGGAGCTCTTGGCTACACCTTC.

The chain has TRBV5-1 and TRBJ2-7; weak D call: TRBD1 (5 bases). Trimming shortened V by 5 bases and J by 3 bases, and 21 bases separated the two germline ends. Germline V lookup: CDR1 SGHRS, CDR2 YFSETQ. The CDR3 totals 16 residues. CDR3: CASRDGVTGPIYEQYF. CDR3 in DNA: TGCGCCAGCAGAGATGGGGTCACAGGCCCAATCTACGAGCAGTACTTC.

The chain has TRBV19 and TRBJ2-7, with TRBD2 identical over 11 bases. V lost 7 bases to trimming and J lost 0 bases; unmatched junction nucleotides: 8. Germline V CDR1 and CDR2: LNHDA, SQIVND (reference sequence). This CDR3 is built from 16 residues. CDR3 amino acids: CASTPTGTSGSYEQYF. The CDR3 DNA follows: TGTGCCAGTACCCCGACCGGGACTAGCGGCTCCTACGAGCAGTACTTC.

This chain joins TRBV27 and TRBJ1-1, with D perhaps TRBD1 (5 bases). V was clipped by 7 bases and J by 3 bases, with 15 bases between them. The CDR3 has 14 residues. Germline V lookup: CDR1 MNHEY, CDR2 SMNVEV (reference sequence). The CDR3 reads CASTIFQGDTEAFF. CDR3 nucleotides: TGTGCCAGCACCATCTTCCAGGGTGACACTGAAGCTTTCTTT.

This clone was detected a few times. The chain links TRBV7-2 to TRBJ2-1, with 8 positions matching TRBD2. J gave up 8 bases and V 3 bases, and 6 bases lay outside the gene matches. The CDR3 has 14 amino acids. The germline gives CDR1 SGHTA, CDR2 FQGNSA. In DNA form, the CDR3 reads TGTGCCAGCAGCTTCCAGCGGGAGATCTATGAGCAGTTCTTC. Its protein product is CASSFQREIYEQFF.

V is TRBV5-1 and J is TRBJ2-3, with 8 positions matching TRBD1. Germline lookup yields CDR1 SGHRS and CDR2 YFSETQ. V trimming: 1 base; J trimming: 3 bases; junction bases outside the gene matches: 1. The CDR3 has 14 amino acids. The CDR3 sequence: CASSLRQGTDTQYF. In DNA, the CDR3 is TGCGCCAGCAGCTTGCGACAGGGGACAGATACGCAGTATTTT.

The chain has TRBV7-9 and TRBJ2-1; 12 nucleotides align to TRBD1. Losses at the gene ends were 1 base for V and 5 bases for J; bases not matched to a gene: 6. The germline V gene encodes CDR1 SEHNR and CDR2 FQNEAQ (reference sequence). The CDR3 length is 17 residues. The CDR3, as DNA: TGTGCCAGCAGCTTAGGCCCGGGACAGGGGGCAGACAATGAGCAGTTCTTC. Residues: CASSLGPGQGADNEQFF.

The CDR3 coding sequence is TGTGCCAGCAGCCAAGTGACTAGCGGTTCCACCGGGGAGCTGTTTTTT. Amino acids: CASSQVTSGSTGELFF. This chain connects TRBV4-2 to TRBJ2-2; TRBD2 aligns across 9 bases. This CDR3 is 16 amino acids long. The junction had 4 bases not matched to a gene; V was cut back by 1 base and J by 4 bases. Looked up from germline, CDR1 is LGHNA and CDR2 is YNFKEQ.

The chain has TRBV7-2 and TRBJ2-3; 7 bases match TRBD1. Looked up from germline, CDR1 is SGHTA and CDR2 is FQGNSA. With 5 bases clipped from V and 1 base from J, the junction kept 6 bases outside the gene matches. The CDR3 covers 15 residues. The CDR3 region is CASSAYRGGTDTQYF. CDR3 DNA: TGTGCCAGCAGCGCGTACAGGGGAGGCACAGATACGCAGTATTTT.

The chain recombines TRBV28 with TRBJ2-7; TRBD2 matches at 7 bases. Per the germline V gene, CDR1 is MDHEN and CDR2 is SYDVKM. CDR3 length: 15 amino acids. J lost 2 bases, V lost 5 bases, and 9 bases had no gene match. Written as DNA, the CDR3 is TGTGCCAGCAGTCCCCGTACGGCGGGGGCCTACGAGCAGTACTTC. Translation gives CASSPRTAGAYEQYF.

This clone was recorded a few times. This chain uses TRBV7-3 with TRBJ2-1; 7 positions agree with TRBD2. The J segment lost 3 bases and the V segment lost 5 bases, leaving 7 bases of the junction unmatched. The CDR3 is made up of 15 amino acids. Germline values: CDR1 SGHTA, CDR2 FQGTGA. The chain's CDR3 is CASSTTSTNYNEQFF. Here the CDR3 DNA reads TGTGCCAGCAGCACGACTAGCACCAACTACAATGAGCAGTTCTTC.

This chain connects TRBV5-1 to TRBJ2-1; 11 positions match TRBD2. In germline, CDR1 is SGHRS, CDR2 YFSETQ. The J segment lost 7 bases and the V segment lost 2 bases, leaving 8 bases of the junction unmatched. This CDR3 region has 16 residues. The CDR3 region is CASSLLAGVGRNEQFF. CDR3 bases: TGCGCCAGCAGCTTACTAGCGGGAGTGGGGAGGAATGAGCAGTTCTTC. Drawing the rest from reference TRBV5-1 and TRBJ2-1, the complete variable domain is KAGVTQTPRYLIKTRGQQVTLSCSPISGHRSVSWYQQTPGQGLQFLFEYFSETQRNKGNFPGRFSGRQFSNSRSEMNVSTLELGDSALYLCASSLLAGVGRNEQFFGPGTRLTVL.

About this clone: Its ends do not fully match the called genes, so a read error is possible. The chain combines TRBV7-9 with TRBJ1-1, with D perhaps TRBD1 (6 bases). The CDR3 runs 12 residues. Germline lookup yields CDR1 SEHNR and CDR2 FQNEAQ (reference sequence). The CDR3 nucleotides are TGTTCCAGCAGCTCAGGGGACACTGAAGCTTTCTTT. The encoded protein is CSSSSGDTEAFF.

V and J are TRBV19 and TRBJ1-1, with D perhaps matching TRBD1 (5 bases). The CDR3 consists of 16 residues. The V gene lost 3 bases and the J gene lost 4 bases, with 18 bases spanning the gap. Germline lookup yields CDR1 LNHDA and CDR2 SQIVND (reference sequence). Here the CDR3 reads CASSIALGVRSTEAFF. CDR3 nucleotide sequence: TGTGCCAGTAGTATCGCTCTAGGGGTGAGAAGCACTGAAGCTTTCTTT.

The chain couples TRBV28 to TRBJ2-7; 9 bases agree with TRBD2. This CDR3 has 16 amino acids. Trimming took 3 bases from V and 0 from J; bases not matched to a gene: 6. CDR1 and CDR2 (germline): MDHEN, SYDVKM. The CDR3 is CASSLSGRPSSYEQYF. CDR3 bases: TGTGCCAGCAGTTTGAGCGGGAGGCCCAGCTCCTACGAGCAGTACTTC.

The V gene is TRBV11-3, the J gene TRBJ1-1, with 9 bases that match TRBD1. The germline V gene has CDR1 SGHNT and CDR2 YENEEA. The CDR3 extends over 14 amino acids. V gave up 5 bases and J gave up 4 bases; unmatched junction bases: 5. CDR3 protein: CASSQDRGVTEAFF. The CDR3 DNA reads TGTGCCAGCAGCCAAGACAGGGGGGTCACTGAAGCTTTCTTT.

The chain carries TRBV5-1 and TRBJ1-1; D is possibly TRBD1 (6 bases). This CDR3 contains 11 residues. Looked up from germline, CDR1 is SGHRS and CDR2 is YFSETQ. V shed 3 bases and J shed 6 bases, with 6 bases lying between them. The CDR3 sequence: CASSWGPEAFF. The CDR3 DNA reads as TGCGCCAGCAGCTGGGGGCCTGAAGCTTTCTTT.

The chain is built from TRBV7-9 and TRBJ1-2; 10 bases map to TRBD1. The CDR3 is 14 residues long. After removal of 5 bases from V and 5 bases from J, the junction contained 5 bases not matched to a gene. Germline V lookup: CDR1 SEHNR, CDR2 FQNEAQ (reference sequence). The DNA for the CDR3 is TGTGCCAGCAGCACGACAGGGGGCCCATATGGCTACACCTTC. Its translation is CASSTTGGPYGYTF.

The chain couples TRBV4-2 to TRBJ2-3, with 8 nucleotides matching TRBD2. This CDR3 is 15 amino acids long. Germline trimming cut 0 bases from V and 4 bases from J; bases unmatched to any gene: 3. The germline V gene encodes CDR1 LGHNA and CDR2 YNFKEQ. The CDR3 is CASSQDTGGADTQYF. DNA for the CDR3: TGTGCCAGCAGCCAAGATACCGGGGGGGCAGATACGCAGTATTTT.

The rearrangement uses TRBV5-4 and TRBJ2-1, with D perhaps TRBD2 (5 bases). The CDR3 is 13 residues long. Trimming removed 4 bases from V and 5 bases from J, with 10 bases in between. Looked up from germline, CDR1 is SGHNT and CDR2 is YYREEE (reference sequence). This CDR3 is CASSQDFNNEQFF. CDR3 coding DNA: TGTGCCAGCAGCCAGGACTTTAACAATGAGCAGTTCTTC.

Here the CDR3 reads CACPSGQGTEAFF. The CDR3 nucleotides are TGTGCCTGCCCTTCCGGACAGGGGACTGAAGCTTTCTTT. The chain joins TRBV30 to TRBJ1-1; 9 positions agree with TRBD1. Trimming removed 6 bases from V and 5 bases from J; junction bases left unmatched: 7. This CDR3 spans 13 amino acids. Germline CDR1 is GTSNPN and CDR2 is SVGIG (reference sequence).

Here the CDR3 DNA reads TGTGCCAGCAGCCAAGTTAGTGGCGGGGGGGGCAATGAGCAGTTCTTC. Protein product: CASSQVSGGGGNEQFF. This chain joins TRBV4-2 and TRBJ2-1; TRBD2 aligns across 9 bases. The CDR3 totals 16 residues. Unmatched junction bases numbered 7, after V lost 1 base and J lost 6 bases. Germline V lookup: CDR1 LGHNA, CDR2 YNFKEQ.